These T cell receptor beta chains were read from a single sample in a study of technical replicates of blood from a handful of donors. Repertoires were generated with immunoSEQ multiplex PCR, while TCRdb's copy carries only in-frame clones and drops some. The table shows 75,000 to 95,000 clones, with about 93% occurring only once. The sequenced material came from T cells isolated from PBMCs. The receptors stem from a human donor in good health. Each CDR3 is given with its conserved first and last residue. A D gene is named only where the DNA matches it firmly. A clone size is listed for some rows: how often the clone was seen (once, few, many), or a class if it is expanded.

TRBJ1-1,TRBV6-5,few,-,TGTGCCAGCAGCCGGACAGTGAACACTGAAGCTTTCTTT,CASSRTVNTEAFF
TRBJ2-7,TRBV7-9,-,-,TGTGCCAGCAGTAGGCGGACAGACTACGAGCAGTACTTC,CASSRRTDYEQYF
TRBJ2-1,TRBV7-9,-,TRBD1,TGTGCCAGCAGCTCTCGGGACAGGGGGCTTGATGAGCAGTTCTTC,CASSSRDRGLDEQFF
TRBJ2-7,TRBV30,-,-,TGTGCCTGGAGTGTACTAACAACCATCAGGGCCTACGAGCAGTACTTC,CAWSVLTTIRAYEQYF
TRBJ2-5,TRBV25-1,-,TRBD2,TGTGCCAGCAGTGAATATCAACTAGCGGGAGGACAAGAGACCCAGTACTTC,CASSEYQLAGGQETQYF
TRBJ2-7,TRBV5-1,-,TRBD1,TGCGCCAGCAGCCCACAGGGGGGCGAGCAGTACTTC,CASSPQGGEQYF
TRBJ2-7,TRBV14,once,TRBD1,TGTGCCAGCAGCGACCCGGGACAGCCTTCCTACGAGCAGTACTTC,CASSDPGQPSYEQYF
TRBJ1-6,TRBV9,-,-,TGTGCCAGCAGCGCAAGACAGAGCTCCTATAATTCACCCCTCCACTTT,CASSARQSSYNSPLHF
TRBJ1-1,TRBV10-3,-,-,TGTGCCATCAGCGCTTCCTTGACTGGAACGAACACTGAAGCTTTCTTT,CAISASLTGTNTEAFF
TRBJ1-5,TRBV2,-,TRBD1,TGTGCCTGCAACCGGGACAGCGTTAATCAGCCCCAGCATTTT,CACNRDSVNQPQHF
TRBJ1-5,TRBV28,-,-,TGTGCCAGCAGTTCCAAGGGCCCCGGGGGATATAGCAATCAGCCCCAGCATTTT,CASSSKGPGGYSNQPQHF
TRBJ1-1,TRBV19,-,TRBD1,TGTGCCAGTAGTATAGCTGGGACAGTGAACACTGAAGCTTTCTTT,CASSIAGTVNTEAFF
TRBJ2-7,TRBV30,-,-,TGTGCCTGGATTACCACGGGGAGCTCCTACGAGCAGTACTTC,CAWITTGSSYEQYF
TRBJ2-4,TRBV28,once,TRBD1,TGTGCCAGCAGTTTGTGGCAGGGGGCGACCAAAAACATTCAGTACTTC,CASSLWQGATKNIQYF
TRBJ2-7,TRBV7-2,-,-,TGTGCCAGCAGCTTAGGGTACGGGGGAGAAGCCTACGAGCAGTACTTC,CASSLGYGGEAYEQYF
TRBJ2-7,TRBV9,-,TRBD2,TGTGCCAGCAGCGTAGTGGCCAGCGGGAGTTTCTACGAGCAGTACTTC,CASSVVASGSFYEQYF
TRBJ2-7,TRBV20-1,-,-,TGCAGTGCCGTCCGCTACGAGCAGTACTTC,CSAVRYEQYF
TRBJ1-2,TRBV28,-,-,TGTGCCAGCAGTTTTATGAGCACAGGGCGCTATGGCTACACCTTC,CASSFMSTGRYGYTF
TRBJ2-7,TRBV9,-,-,TGTGCCAGCAGCTTAGGGGGGGTAGGCTACGAGCAGTACTTC,CASSLGGVGYEQYF
TRBJ1-1,TRBV19,-,-,TGTGCCAGTACCCCCCTGCGGACGGACAATCGGGCTTTCTTT,CASTPLRTDNRAFF
TRBJ1-1,TRBV12-5,-,-,TGTGCTAGTGGTTTGGGAGCGAGGAACACTGAAGCTTTCTTT,CASGLGARNTEAFF
TRBJ2-1,TRBV9,-,-,TGTGCCAGCAGCGTAGAGGGAACGGGAGCAGATGAGCAGTTCTTC,CASSVEGTGADEQFF
TRBJ2-7,TRBV28,-,-,TGTGCCAGCAATAGGGCAGGGAGGTACGAGCAGTACTTC,CASNRAGRYEQYF
TRBJ2-1,TRBV7-2,-,TRBD2,TGTGCCAGCAGCTTAGCGGGGGGGGATTACAATGAGCAGTTCTTC,CASSLAGGDYNEQFF
TRBJ2-2,TRBV6-6,-,TRBD2,TGTGCCAGCAGCCCCGGAGGGCGGGGGTCAGCCGGGGAGCTGTTTTTT,CASSPGGRGSAGELFF
TRBJ1-4,TRBV5-8,-,-,TGTGCCAGCAGCCTCGGTTTGACAGGCGTTACAACTAATGAAAAACTGTTTTTT,CASSLGLTGVTTNEKLFF
TRBJ1-1,TRBV7-3,-,TRBD1,TGTGCCAGCAGCCGTACGGGACAGCCACTTGATGAAGCTTTCTTT,CASSRTGQPLDEAFF
TRBJ1-5,TRBV7-2,-,-,TGTGCCAGCAGCTTAGCTGAGGGCTATCAGCCCCAGCATTTT,CASSLAEGYQPQHF
TRBJ2-7,TRBV5-4,-,-,TGTGCCAGCAGCGTGGACAGATCGAGCTCCTACGAGCAGTACTTC,CASSVDRSSSYEQYF
TRBJ2-7,TRBV11-2,-,TRBD2,TGTGCCAGCAGCTTGAGCGGGAGTATATACGAGCAGTACTTC,CASSLSGSIYEQYF
TRBJ2-1,TRBV19,few,-,TGTGCCAGTAGTATCGGCGGAGAACCATACAATGAGCAGTTCTTC,CASSIGGEPYNEQFF
TRBJ1-3,TRBV11-2,-,-,TGTGCCAGCAGCGGCTTCAGGGGCCCGAGCTCTGGAAACACCATATATTTT,CASSGFRGPSSGNTIYF
TRBJ2-3,TRBV5-1,-,-,TGCGCCAGCAGCCCCCGGAGCGAGGGCACAGATACGCAGTATTTT,CASSPRSEGTDTQYF
TRBJ2-3,TRBV5-1,-,-,TGCGCCAGCAGCTTGGTTGGAGGGCCAGATACGCAGTATTTT,CASSLVGGPDTQYF
TRBJ1-2,TRBV7-9,-,-,TGTGCCAGCACCCATGTACCCGGCCGGGAGGACGGCTACACCTTC,CASTHVPGREDGYTF
TRBJ2-5,TRBV28,once,TRBD2,TGTGCCAGCTCGACCCCCGCGGGAGGGAGGGAGACCCAGTACTTC,CASSTPAGGRETQYF
TRBJ2-5,TRBV11-3,-,TRBD2,TGTGCCAGCAGCTTTTTGGGGGCTAGCGGGAGCCAAGAGACCCAGTACTTC,CASSFLGASGSQETQYF